The T cell receptor beta chain described here comes from a study of cytomegalovirus exposure and HLA in healthy donors. Whole-study results and caveats: In a later analysis, at a false discovery rate of 0.05, 16,951 TCR beta sequences were associated with HLA alleles. Later analysis placed DRB1 highest and HLA-C lowest in TCR association rates, which differed by HLA locus. In a later analysis, HLA-associated beta chains showed higher expansion and lower generation probabilities than comparable chains.

V lost 2 bases and J 8 bases, leaving 18 bases between the germline ends. Germline CDR1 reads SEHNR; CDR2 reads FQNEAQ (reference sequence). CDR3 length: 15 amino acids. Use of 60 Vbeta and 13 Jbeta primers characterized the PCR. Produced via immunoSEQ multiplex PCR; TCRdb's table is partial and in-frame only. The sample holds about 130,000 clones, 75% to 85% seen once. This clone was counted only a few times. Its antigen is unidentified. This TCR came from a man aged 25 to 45 in good health and CMV-seronegative. Material: PBMCs. V gene TRBV7-9 combines with J gene TRBJ1-1; possibly TRBD1 for D (6 bases). The CDR3 coding sequence is TGTGCCAGCAGCTTATTGAGGGGGGGGGATGCAGAAGCTTTCTTT. It specifies CASSLLRGGDAEAFF.